A selection of T cell receptor beta chains follows, all from one sample in a study of memory CD4+ T cells and cytomegalovirus serostatus. Assay: immunoSEQ multiplex PCR; the TCRdb copy retains only in-frame clones and omits some. This table has some 57,000 clones, more than 60% appearing once. Specimen: memory CD4+ T cells from blood. The receptor source for this set is an adult in good health and CMV-seronegative. Both conserved end residues are part of each CDR3. Each record gives: J gene, clone size, D gene, V gene, CDR3 protein, CDR3 DNA. D genes are given only for firm matches. Some rows have no size entry. The others give once, few or many, or a class for an expanded clone.

>TRBJ1-5|-|-|TRBV19
CASSIGPGGGKNQPQHF
TGTGCCAGTAGTATAGGCCCGGGGGGAGGGAAAAATCAGCCCCAGCATTTT
>TRBJ1-2|-|-|TRBV5-6
CASSLARTARDYGYTF
TGTGCCAGCAGCTTGGCCCGGACAGCGCGTGACTATGGCTACACCTTC
>TRBJ1-3|few|-|TRBV30
CAWSAQAGNTIYF
TGTGCCTGGAGTGCACAGGCTGGAAACACCATATATTTT
>TRBJ1-5|few|-|TRBV11-2
CASSLVRDGPQHF
TGTGCCAGCAGCTTAGTTAGGGATGGGCCCCAGCATTTT
>TRBJ1-1|-|-|TRBV2
CASTTESLRAEAFF
TGTGCCAGCACCACGGAGTCCCTAAGGGCTGAAGCTTTCTTT
>TRBJ1-4|-|-|TRBV10-3
CAISDKNEKLFF
TGTGCCATCAGTGACAAAAATGAAAAACTGTTTTTT
>TRBJ2-3|few|-|TRBV20-1
CSAKLTDTQYF
TGCAGTGCTAAACTTACAGATACGCAGTATTTT
>TRBJ1-1|few|-|TRBV11-2
CASSTQLNTEAFF
TGTGCCAGCAGCACACAGTTGAACACTGAAGCTTTCTTT
>TRBJ1-3|-|TRBD1|TRBV6-1
CASSTGTVGNTIYF
TGTGCCAGCAGTACCGGGACAGTAGGAAACACCATATATTTT
>TRBJ1-1|once|TRBD1|TRBV18
CASSTNRGGVTEAFF
TGTGCCAGCTCAACTAACAGGGGAGGCGTCACTGAAGCTTTCTTT
>TRBJ2-7|-|TRBD1|TRBV19
CANSEGTGGLKQYF
TGTGCCAATTCGGAGGGGACAGGGGGTTTAAAGCAGTACTTC
>TRBJ2-3|few|-|TRBV10-1
CAKSGTGITDTQYF
TGCGCCAAAAGCGGGACAGGCATCACAGATACGCAGTATTTT
>TRBJ1-5|-|-|TRBV4-1
CASSPQVGQPQHF
TGCGCCAGCAGCCCCCAGGTCGGACAGCCCCAGCATTTT
>TRBJ1-4|once|-|TRBV18
CASSRSSPGVNEKLFF
TGTGCCAGCTCCCGATCTTCCCCGGGGGTTAATGAAAAACTGTTTTTT
>TRBJ2-7|-|-|TRBV29-1
CSVEDPGGSSYEQYF
TGCAGCGTTGAAGATCCCGGGGGTTCCTCCTACGAGCAGTACTTC
>TRBJ2-1|-|-|TRBV18
CASSPAEEQFF
TGTGCCAGCTCACCTGCAGAGGAGCAGTTCTTC
>TRBJ2-2|-|TRBD2|TRBV19
CASSIGTSGRSTGELFF
TGTGCCAGTAGTATAGGGACTAGCGGGAGATCCACCGGGGAGCTGTTTTTT
>TRBJ1-1|-|-|TRBV6-5
CASSYSQRGDTEAFF
TGTGCCAGCAGTTACTCGCAGAGGGGGGACACTGAAGCTTTCTTT
>TRBJ1-2|once|-|TRBV5-6
CASGEDGGAFGGYTF
TGTGCCAGCGGCGAGGACGGGGGCGCTTTCGGTGGCTACACCTTC
>TRBJ1-1|few|-|TRBV25-1
CASTSSLAAFF
TGTGCCAGCACCTCCTCCCTTGCAGCTTTCTTT
>TRBJ1-1|-|-|TRBV19
CASMAGMRGTEAFF
TGTGCCAGTATGGCAGGTATGAGGGGCACTGAAGCTTTCTTT
>TRBJ1-2|-|-|TRBV15
CATSAAHPGSLTGSGYTF
TGTGCCACCAGCGCCGCGCATCCCGGGAGCTTGACGGGTAGTGGCTACACCTTC
>TRBJ2-2|-|-|TRBV19
CASRQEHGTLNTGELFF
TGTGCCAGTAGGCAAGAGCATGGGACACTGAACACCGGGGAGCTGTTTTTT
>TRBJ2-3|-|TRBD2|TRBV4-1
CASSQGRGGGIDTQYF
TGCGCCAGCAGCCAGGGTCGCGGGGGGGGAATAGATACGCAGTATTTT
>TRBJ1-2|-|-|TRBV10-3
CAISEGAGGYTF
TGTGCCATCAGTGAGGGTGCGGGTGGCTACACCTTC
>TRBJ1-2|-|TRBD1|TRBV7-9
CASSWQGANYGYTF
TGTGCCAGCAGCTGGCAGGGGGCTAACTATGGCTACACCTTC
>TRBJ2-3|-|TRBD2|TRBV7-8
CASSLKASGSHRGTDTQYF
TGTGCCAGCAGTTTAAAGGCTAGCGGGAGTCACCGGGGTACAGATACGCAGTATTTT
>TRBJ1-2|-|-|TRBV6-1
CASSIETVFGYTF
TGTGCCAGCAGTATTGAGACCGTATTTGGCTACACCTTC
>TRBJ2-3|-|TRBD2|TRBV7-8
CASSLGGRVTQYF
TGTGCCAGCAGCTTAGGGGGGAGGGTTACGCAGTATTTT
>TRBJ1-1|once|-|TRBV6-5
CASSETGTEAFF
TGTGCCAGCAGTGAGACGGGGACTGAAGCTTTCTTT
>TRBJ2-2|-|-|TRBV11-3
CASSLEGLAGELFF
TGTGCCAGCAGCTTGGAAGGGCTGGCCGGGGAGCTGTTTTTT
>TRBJ2-2|-|TRBD2|TRBV5-1
CASSQDTSGSTGELFF
TGCGCCAGCAGCCAAGACACTAGCGGGTCGACCGGGGAGCTGTTTTTT
>TRBJ2-7|-|TRBD1|TRBV5-1
CASSSGGHYEQYF
TGCGCCAGCAGCTCAGGGGGTCACTACGAGCAGTACTTC
>TRBJ1-2|-|-|TRBV5-6
CASSLEFLGPHYGYTF
TGTGCCAGCAGCTTGGAATTTCTCGGGCCCCACTATGGCTACACCTTC
>TRBJ2-4|-|-|TRBV2
CASRYRVAKNIQYF
TGTGCCAGCAGGTACAGGGTCGCCAAAAACATTCAGTACTTC
>TRBJ1-1|-|-|TRBV6-1
CASSRTTPRNTEAFF
TGTGCCAGCAGCCGCACCACCCCTAGAAACACTGAAGCTTTCTTT
>TRBJ2-1|-|TRBD2|TRBV5-4
CASSVGGISRSGHEQFF
TGTGCCAGCTCCGTCGGGGGGATAAGCAGGTCCGGGCATGAGCAGTTCTTC
>TRBJ2-1|-|-|TRBV14
CASSPLGSEEQFF
TGTGCCAGCAGCCCCCTCGGGTCCGAAGAGCAGTTCTTC
>TRBJ1-1|-|-|TRBV5-6
CASSSGRYTEAFF
TGTGCCAGCAGCAGCGGACGGTACACTGAAGCTTTCTTT
>TRBJ1-5|-|-|TRBV7-2
CASSLGTQPQHF
TGTGCCAGCAGCTTAGGTACTCAGCCCCAGCATTTT
>TRBJ2-7|-|TRBD2|TRBV10-1
CASPRKRDPSYEQYF
TGCGCCAGCCCCCGGAAGCGGGACCCATCCTACGAGCAGTACTTC
>TRBJ1-4|-|-|TRBV29-1
CSGLIGEKLFF
TGCAGCGGTTTAATCGGGGAAAAACTGTTTTTT
>TRBJ1-2|-|TRBD1|TRBV18
CASSPEGQTNYGYTF
TGTGCCAGCTCACCGGAGGGACAGACTAACTATGGCTACACCTTC
>TRBJ1-2|-|-|TRBV5-1
CASSLGGSDLYGYTF
TGCGCCAGCAGCTTGGGGGGGTCGGATCTCTATGGCTACACCTTC
>TRBJ1-1|-|-|TRBV6-5
CASSGPGGYTEAFF
TGTGCCAGCAGTGGCCCGGGCGGGTACACTGAAGCTTTCTTT
>TRBJ2-7|-|-|TRBV4-1
CASSQEAGPHEQYF
TGCGCCAGCAGCCAAGAAGCAGGGCCCCACGAGCAGTACTTC
>TRBJ2-4|-|-|TRBV29-1
CSVVTSAAAKNIQYF
TGCAGCGTTGTGACTTCGGCAGCAGCCAAAAACATTCAGTACTTC
>TRBJ1-1|-|-|TRBV29-1
CSVEVSGNTEAFF
TGCAGCGTTGAGGTTTCCGGGAACACTGAAGCTTTCTTT
>TRBJ1-2|-|TRBD1|TRBV29-1
CSAGGLGYGYTF
TGCAGCGCAGGGGGCCTAGGGTATGGCTACACCTTC
>TRBJ2-1|-|TRBD1|TRBV13
CASSRTGNEQFF
TGTGCCAGCAGCAGGACAGGGAATGAGCAGTTCTTC
>TRBJ1-5|-|-|TRBV19
CASSVGLANQPQHF
TGTGCCAGTAGTGTGGGTCTGGCCAATCAGCCCCAGCATTTT
>TRBJ2-3|few|-|TRBV5-1
CASSLAVSPDTQYF
TGCGCCAGCAGCTTGGCGGTATCTCCAGATACGCAGTATTTT
>TRBJ1-5|-|-|TRBV10-3
CAISTGSRQPQHF
TGTGCCATCAGCACAGGGTCAAGACAGCCCCAGCATTTT
>TRBJ1-5|-|TRBD1|TRBV5-1
CASSLEGAGQPQHF
TGCGCCAGCAGCTTAGAGGGGGCGGGTCAGCCCCAGCATTTT
>TRBJ2-7|-|TRBD1|TRBV15
CATSRTRDRGYEQYF
TGTGCCACCAGCAGGACCCGGGACAGGGGTTACGAGCAGTACTTC
>TRBJ2-7|-|TRBD1|TRBV6-5
CASSPGQGAVYEQYF
TGTGCCAGCAGCCCCGGACAGGGGGCTGTCTACGAGCAGTACTTC
>TRBJ2-5|once|-|TRBV6-1
CASKVSSETQYF
TGTGCCAGCAAGGTGTCCTCAGAGACCCAGTACTTC
>TRBJ1-5|-|TRBD1|TRBV6-1
CASKKDRAQPQHF
TGTGCCAGCAAAAAGGACAGGGCTCAGCCCCAGCATTTT
>TRBJ1-2|-|-|TRBV6-6
CASTAPKDYGYTF
TGTGCCAGCACCGCTCCCAAGGACTATGGCTACACCTTC